These 18 T cell receptor beta chains came from one sample sequenced in a study of T cell responses to AZD1222 COVID-19 vaccine. The repertoire was sequenced with immunoSEQ multiplex PCR; TCRdb's copy has only in-frame clones and lacks some. Of approximately 69,000 clones listed, roughly 85% are singletons. Sequenced here: peripheral blood, sampled 28 days after the second AZD1222 dose. The receptors here all came from an adult who received the AZD1222 COVID-19 vaccine.

Notes on this clone: The germline gene is not matched at one end of the junction; a read error may be the cause. The chain combines TRBV7-7 with TRBJ2-3; TRBD2 is a possible D gene (5 bases). CDR1 and CDR2 from the germline V gene are SSHAT and FNYEAQ (reference sequence). The CDR3 is 12 amino acids. CDR3 nucleotide sequence: TGTGCTAGCAGCCCGGGGTCTGATACGCAGTATTTT. This gives the protein CASSPGSDTQYF. Filled out from reference TRBV7-7 and TRBJ2-3, the complete variable domain reads GAGVSQSPRYKVTKRGQDVTLRCDPISSHATLYWYQQALGQGPEFLTYFNYEAQPDKSGLPSDRFSAERPEGSISTLTIQRTEQRDSAMYRCASSPGSDTQYFGPGTRLTVL.

This chain links TRBV30 with TRBJ1-6; TRBD1 might be the D (5 bases). Germline assignment: CDR1 GTSNPN and CDR2 SVGIG (reference sequence). The V and J ends lost 3 bases and 8 bases respectively, with 11 bases between them. The CDR3 extends over 13 amino acids. The CDR3 region has the DNA TGTGCCTGGAGAAGGGGTCCGGATTCACCCCTCCACTTT. Translated, it gives CAWRRGPDSPLHF.

V and J are TRBV27 and TRBJ2-7, with a possible D match to TRBD1 (6 bases). V gave up 5 bases and J gave up 3 bases, with 14 bases separating them. The CDR3 extends over 14 amino acids. Germline CDR1 reads MNHEY; CDR2 reads SMNVEV (reference sequence). The CDR3 reads CASSGAKQGYEQYF. DNA of the CDR3: TGTGCCAGCAGTGGGGCCAAACAGGGCTACGAGCAGTACTTC.

The chain is built from TRBV6-5 and TRBJ2-7; D gene uncertain. Trimming removed 4 bases at V and 5 bases at J, with 9 bases between. This CDR3 spans 12 amino acids. Germline loops: CDR1 MNHEY, CDR2 SVGAGI. CDR3 sequence reads: CASSFDGDEQYF. CDR3 bases: TGTGCCAGCAGTTTCGACGGCGACGAGCAGTACTTC.

This clone was seen a few times. The chain is built from TRBV10-2 and TRBJ1-4; D ambiguous. With 4 bases removed from V and 8 bases from J, the gap between germline ends came to 14 bases. The V gene's germline CDR1 is WSHSY and CDR2 SAAADI. This CDR3 contains 14 residues. CDR3 residues: CASSGSRAMEKLFF. CDR3 nucleotides: TGCGCCAGCAGTGGATCAAGGGCCATGGAAAAACTGTTTTTT.

Written as DNA, the CDR3 is TGCGCCAGCAGCTTGGTGGCACTCAGGGAGGAGACCCAGTACTTC. Its translation is CASSLVALREETQYF. The chain couples TRBV5-1 to TRBJ2-5; D assignment may be TRBD1 or TRBD2 (5 bases each). This CDR3 has 15 amino acids. Germline V gene sequence: CDR1 SGHRS, CDR2 YFSETQ. The V gene lost 0 bases and the J gene lost 5 bases, with 14 bases spanning the gap.

This clone was found a few times. V usage is TRBV21-1 and J usage is TRBJ2-3; TRBD2 reflects the table's D call only, with no check against the DNA. TRBV21-1 is shown as a pseudogene. The CDR3 contains 17 residues. CDR3 DNA: TGTGCCAGCAGCAAAGAAGAGTTAGCGGGAGTGGGAGATACGCAGTATTTT. The encoded protein is CASSKEELAGVGDTQYF.

This sequence joins TRBV5-1 and TRBJ2-7; the match to TRBD2 covers 8 bases. Germline CDR1 and CDR2: SGHRS and YFSETQ. This CDR3 comprises 14 residues. Trimming took 1 base from V and 5 from J; bases not matched to a gene: 5. The CDR3 loop reads CASSLFGGVDEQYF. DNA of the CDR3: TGCGCCAGCAGCTTGTTCGGGGGGGTAGACGAGCAGTACTTC.

The V and J genes are TRBV3-1 (or the pseudogene TRBV3-2) and TRBJ2-7, with D perhaps matching TRBD2 (5 bases). V was shortened by 2 bases and J by 0 bases, with 14 bases between the two germline ends. Looked up from germline, CDR1 is LGHDT and CDR2 is YNNKEL (reference sequence). CDR3 size: 16 residues. The CDR3 bases are TGTGCCAGCAGCCAATCCATCCGACTACCCTCCTACGAGCAGTACTTC. Amino acid sequence: CASSQSIRLPSYEQYF.

The chain employs TRBV15 and TRBJ2-7; possible D gene TRBD2, 6 bases. CDR3 length equals 14 residues. V dropped 1 base and J dropped 2 bases, with 9 bases sitting between them. The germline CDR1 and CDR2 sequences are LNHNV and YYDKDF (reference sequence). The CDR3 spells CATSRAWTTYEQYF. The CDR3 DNA reads TGTGCCACCAGCAGAGCTTGGACTACCTACGAGCAGTACTTC.

The chain combines TRBV11-3 with TRBJ2-7, with D hard to call. The CDR3 is 13 residues long. V was pared by 5 bases and J by 2 bases, with 10 bases between. The V gene's germline CDR1 is SGHNT and CDR2 YENEEA. As DNA, the CDR3 is TGTGCCAGCAGCCGAGGACGGACCTACGAGCAGTACTTC. Encoded protein: CASSRGRTYEQYF.

This chain connects TRBV6-5 to TRBJ2-3, with D possibly TRBD1 on 6 matching bases. The V gene's germline CDR1 is MNHEY and CDR2 SVGAGI. The CDR3 contains 13 residues. V was clipped by 7 bases and J by 4 bases, with 12 bases between them. The CDR3 coding sequence is TGTGCCAGCAAACAGGGATGGGCAGATACGCAGTATTTT. This codes for CASKQGWADTQYF.

CDR3 sequence: CASSVGAAGVSDTQYF. CDR3 DNA: TGTGCCAGCAGCGTAGGTGCAGCGGGAGTAAGTGATACGCAGTATTTT. The genes are TRBV9 and TRBJ2-3; TRBD2 agrees at 8 bases. The germline V gene encodes CDR1 SGDLS and CDR2 YYNGEE. This CDR3 spans 16 amino acids. The V segment lost 0 bases and the J segment 6 bases; nucleotides outside the gene matches: 9.

This clone was detected a few times. The rearrangement joins TRBV7-2 to TRBJ1-1; no firm D call. Germline V gene sequence: CDR1 SGHTA, CDR2 FQGNSA. The CDR3 is made up of 17 amino acids. The V end was cut by 2 bases, the J end by 0 bases, with 16 bases between. The CDR3 loop is CASSLSSMGSMNTEAFF. CDR3 DNA: TGTGCCAGCAGCTTATCTTCTATGGGCAGCATGAACACTGAAGCTTTCTTT.

This chain connects TRBV5-1 to TRBJ1-2; D is unclear. The CDR3 loop spans 9 amino acids. Germline CDR1 SGHRS, CDR2 YFSETQ. The V and J ends lost 6 bases and 8 bases respectively, with 5 bases between them. The CDR3 loop reads CASIQGYTF. The CDR3 DNA reads as TGCGCCAGCATCCAGGGCTACACCTTC.

The sample holds one count of this clone. This chain uses TRBV29-1 with TRBJ2-6; D ambiguous. The V end was cut by 6 bases, the J end by 0 bases, with 9 bases between. The CDR3 totals 14 residues. Germline lookup yields CDR1 SQVTM and CDR2 ANQGSEA. In nucleotides, the CDR3 is TGCAGCGTCCCCTGGGGCTCTGGGGCCAACGTCCTGACTTTC. Its translation: CSVPWGSGANVLTF.

The table lists this clone with a count of one. The genes are TRBV7-2 and TRBJ1-1; D is ambiguous. The CDR3 runs 12 residues. V lost 5 bases to trimming and J lost 0 bases, with 4 bases between them. Germline V gene data show CDR1 as SGHTA and CDR2 as FQGNSA. The CDR3 loop reads CASSPVNTEAFF. DNA for the CDR3: TGTGCCAGCAGCCCCGTGAACACTGAAGCTTTCTTT.

This clone was counted only a few times. The chain uses TRBV10-3 and TRBJ1-2, with 7 bases lining up with TRBD1. The germline gives CDR1 ENHRY, CDR2 SYGVKD. The CDR3 is made up of 14 amino acids. Trimming cost V 7 bases and J 2 bases; bases outside gene matches: 7. DNA for the CDR3: TGTGCCATCACCTCCGCCAGGGGGAACTATGGCTACACCTTC. Its translation: CAITSARGNYGYTF.